These 5 T cell receptor beta chains were all obtained from the same sample, sequenced in a study of spatial heterogeneity in lung cancer. The time point here: blood at routine non-recurrence follow-up after resection. Tumor, nontumor lung or frozen PBMC supplied whole RNA, sequenced without sorting. TCRdb called the 5' RACE reads again in MiXCR, with one record for every CDR3 protein. The repertoire holds tens of thousands of distinct CDR3 sequences, with 6.5% to 7.5% as singletons. Sequencing was performed on PBMCs, taken at follow-up. The receptor set was obtained from a female donor with early-stage non-small cell lung cancer.

As to this clonotype: This may be a read error: a much more frequent sequence differs by one nucleotide. The rearrangement joins TRBV7-9 to TRBJ2-2, with TRBD1 matching 8 bases. Germline values: CDR1 SEHNR, CDR2 FQNEAQ (reference sequence). The CDR3 sequence is 15 residues long. This CDR3 is CVSMVDRAFPGELFF. CDR3 in DNA: TGTGTCAGCATGGTGGACAGGGCTTTCCCCGGGGAGCTGTTTTTT.

The chain uses TRBV11-1 and TRBJ1-5; D may be TRBD1 (6 bases). The CDR3 is made up of 13 amino acids. Germline V CDR1 and CDR2: SGHAT, FQDESV (reference sequence). V shed 5 bases and J shed 3 bases, with 8 bases lying between them. CDR3 nucleotides: TGTGCCAGCAGCCGGACAGACAATCAGCCCCAGCATTTT. Amino acid sequence: CASSRTDNQPQHF.

This clonotype was observed at least ten times. This rearrangement joins TRBV7-8 to TRBJ2-2, with TRBD2 identical over 7 bases. The V and J ends lost 4 bases and 6 bases, in that order; junction bases with no gene match: 2. CDR1 SGHVS and CDR2 FQNEAQ come from the germline V gene. The CDR3 totals 13 residues. CDR3 loop: CASSSLASGELFF. In nucleotides, the CDR3 is TGTGCCAGCAGCTCACTAGCGTCCGGGGAGCTGTTTTTT. Looking up the rest from reference TRBV7-8 and TRBJ2-2 gives the full variable domain: GAGVSQSPRYKVAKRGQDVALRCDPISGHVSLFWYQQALGQGPEFLTYFQNEAQLDKSGLPSDRFFAERPEGSVSTLKIQRTQQEDSAVYLCASSSLASGELFFGEGSRLTVL.

This clonotype was seen a single time. The chain uses TRBV6-5 and TRBJ1-2, with unresolved D. The length of the CDR3 is 14 residues. V was clipped by 0 bases and J by 6 bases, with 11 bases between them. In germline, CDR1 is MNHEY, CDR2 SVGAGI. CDR3 sequence: CASSYSAAGDGYTF. In nucleotides, the CDR3 is TGTGCCAGCAGTTACTCGGCAGCAGGAGATGGCTACACCTTC.

This clonotype has a count of ten or more. The chain couples TRBV20-1 to TRBJ2-3; D uncertain. CDR3 length: 12 residues. Germline V lookup: CDR1 DFQATT, CDR2 SNEGSKA (reference sequence). Trimming cost V 7 bases and J 1 base, with 9 bases left between them. The CDR3 DNA reads as TGCAGTGGGGCGACGGGCACAGATACGCAGTATTTT. Residues: CSGATGTDTQYF.